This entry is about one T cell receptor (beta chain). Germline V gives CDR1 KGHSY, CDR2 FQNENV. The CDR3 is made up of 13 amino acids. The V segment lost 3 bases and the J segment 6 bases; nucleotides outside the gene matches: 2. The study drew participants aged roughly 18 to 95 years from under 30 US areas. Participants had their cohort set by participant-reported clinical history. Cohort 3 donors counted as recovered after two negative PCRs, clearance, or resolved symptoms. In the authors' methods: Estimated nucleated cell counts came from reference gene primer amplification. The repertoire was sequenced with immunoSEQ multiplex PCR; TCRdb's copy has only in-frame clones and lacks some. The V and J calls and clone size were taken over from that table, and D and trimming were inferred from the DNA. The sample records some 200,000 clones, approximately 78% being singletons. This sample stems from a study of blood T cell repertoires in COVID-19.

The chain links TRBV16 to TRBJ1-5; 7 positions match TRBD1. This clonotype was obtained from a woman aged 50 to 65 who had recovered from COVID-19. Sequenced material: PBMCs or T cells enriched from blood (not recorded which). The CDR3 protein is CASSQTGIQPQHF. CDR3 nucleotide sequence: TGTGCCAGCAGCCAGACAGGGATTCAGCCCCAGCATTTT.